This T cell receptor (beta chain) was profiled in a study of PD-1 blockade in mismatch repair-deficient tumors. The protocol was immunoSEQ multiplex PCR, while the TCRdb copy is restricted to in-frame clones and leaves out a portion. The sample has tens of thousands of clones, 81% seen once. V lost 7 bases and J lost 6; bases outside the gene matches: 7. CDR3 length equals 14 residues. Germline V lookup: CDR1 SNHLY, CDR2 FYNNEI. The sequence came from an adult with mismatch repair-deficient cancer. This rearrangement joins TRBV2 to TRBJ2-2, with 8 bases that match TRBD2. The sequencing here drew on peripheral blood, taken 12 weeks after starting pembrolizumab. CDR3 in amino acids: CASNGAGGAGELFF. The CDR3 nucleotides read TGTGCCAGCAATGGGGCGGGAGGTGCCGGGGAGCTGTTTTTT.